Below, one T cell receptor beta chain is given with its context. These data are taken from a study of low-dose radiotherapy and immunotherapy resistance in tumors. Study-wide background: The study gave Cohort 2 1 Gy per fraction every two weeks, totaling 13 Gy over 26 weeks. Intravenous administration to patients comprised nivolumab at 240 mg every two weeks and ipilimumab at 1 mg/kg every six weeks.

The treatment that donors received included nivolumab, ipilimumab, aspirin, low-dose cyclophosphamide and low-dose radiotherapy. TRAV- and TRBV-specific primers primed first-strand cDNA, covering alpha and beta chains. With a V-primer adapter and a constant-region primer, TCRs were amplified for approximately 20 PCR cycles. TCRdb fed the reads into MiXCR, producing one record per CDR3 protein. The repertoire consists of 10,000 to 15,000 distinct CDR3 sequences, with around four fifths occurring once and the leading ten covering more than 3%. The TCR originated in a human donor with advanced metastatic prostate, ovarian, gallbladder or colorectal cancer (not recorded which). This table probably holds off-target reads from a library built for another chain.

The CDR3 loop is CSAADRVASEQFF. In DNA form, the CDR3 reads TGCAGTGCCGCGGACAGGGTGGCAAGTGAGCAGTTCTTC. V gene TRBV20-1 combines with J gene TRBJ2-1; 8 bases align to TRBD1. The CDR3 is 13 residues long. V lost 6 bases to trimming and J lost 9 bases; unmatched junction nucleotides: 10. Germline V gives CDR1 DFQATT, CDR2 SNEGSKA (reference sequence).